The T cell receptor beta chain described here comes from a study of T cell responses to AZD1222 COVID-19 vaccine (dated by TCRdb to about 2021). Context from the whole study: TCR sequencing was performed for approximately 240 trial participants, of whom about 200 were given two doses of AZD1222 and around 25 were given two doses of MenACWY control vaccine. Trial participants were enrolled by age into subgroups of 18-55, 56-69 and 70-plus years, and about 150, 27 and 61 TCR-sequenced participants, respectively, were included in these subgroups. General study outcomes and caveats: Conclusions about previously exposed vaccinees were limited because only a handful of AZD1222 recipients were SARS-CoV-2 seropositive at baseline. Most participants were white British and females outnumbered males, and the authors suggested that clonal diversity may have been underestimated. After two AZD1222 doses, spike-specific TCR breadth and depth were significantly higher than at day 0 and than in MenACWY recipients. Reportedly, close to half of the unique spike-specific TCRs recognized epitopes lying outside the regions that are mutated in the B.1.351 and B.1.1.7 variants. The 56-69-year group was small, and its depth increase did not reach significance, likely because of low power. Because no day 14 peak-response samples were available, repertoires were characterized only after the peak T cell response. Vaccine-associated CD4 TCRs spanned the whole spike protein, with dominant responses in regions 160-218 and 743-854.

V lost 3 bases and J lost 9 bases; the stretch between them is 16 bases long. From a lookup of the germline V gene, CDR1 and CDR2 are SGHRS and YFSETQ. Reading from cysteine to phenylalanine, the CDR3 counts 14 amino acids. The retained sequence is limited to the CDR3, 42 bases, with the frame set at the first base. The label giving this sample's time point can be read as: about 28 days (+/-7) after the second vaccine dose. AZD1222 recipients whose second dose came at about 4 weeks and those whose second dose came at about 12 weeks were combined into one group, since spike-specific TCR depth and breadth did not differ between the two schedules. Vaccinee samples were obtained from the UK trials COV001 and COV002, which included a single-blind randomized controlled phase 2/3 trial of AZD1222 (ChAdOx1 nCoV-19) in healthy adults. For TCRbeta chain sequencing, PBMC samples were collected from trial participants at day 0 and at day 28 after the second dose.

Comment on this clone: This receptor's antigen is unknown. The input lacks base qualities; no much larger clone sits a single base away.

The CDR3 regions of human TCRbeta chains were analyzed by immunosequencing. Per the source publication's procedure: TCRs in the repertoires were matched against a reference library of SARS-CoV-2-specific TCRs that had been generated with the MIRA antigen-specificity platform. Breadth was defined as the fraction of unique TCRs that were SARS-CoV-2-associated, and depth was defined as the fraction of total T cells that were SARS-CoV-2-associated. Using the MIRA data, every spike-specific TCR was mapped to the spike region that the TCR reacted to and assigned to either a CD4 or a CD8 class. Log10-transformed breadth and depth values were compared by one-way ANOVA with Sidak's multiple comparisons tests. TCRdb re-hosts the immuneACCESS table, in-frame sequences only. Its copies lack some clones; in the studies checked, an unresolved V gene accounts for under half of them, and the cause for the rest is not known. Clonal size and the V and J genes are those of that table, whereas D and trimming came from the DNA. This sample has some 250,000 clones in its table, and about 94% of those were observed once. The ten largest make up around 0.58% of the sample.

The TCR sequence derives from an adult who received the AZD1222 COVID-19 vaccine. The sequences come from peripheral blood, collected 28 days after the second AZD1222 dose. The sequence is built from TRBV5-1 and TRBJ2-1; the D gene is possibly TRBD2, with 5 bases matching. The sequenced DNA: TGCGCCAGCAGCTCTGAACTTAGGGAGAGTGAGCAGTTCTTC. It specifies CASSSELRESEQFF.